What follows are 10 T cell receptor beta chains derived from one specimen sequenced in a study of shared clonotypes between healthy human individuals. Assay used: immunoSEQ multiplex PCR; TCRdb lists only in-frame clones, some missing. The sample has millions of clones, about 95% seen once. Sequenced material: naive CD4+ T cells sorted from blood. Regarding subset: CD45RA+ positively selected. The source is a man aged 18 to 29 in good health.

Only one count was recorded for this clone. This rearrangement joins TRBV4-3 to TRBJ2-3, with a possible D match to TRBD1 (5 bases). Per germline, CDR1 LGHNA and CDR2 YSLEER. The CDR3 covers 16 residues. Trimming shortened V by 4 bases and J by 0 bases, and 14 bases separated the two germline ends. CDR3 sequence (DNA): TGCGCCAGCAGCCCTAGGACAACCGATAGCACAGATACGCAGTATTTT. Translated: CASSPRTTDSTDTQYF.

This clone was detected once. The chain has TRBV10-3 and TRBJ2-7; 10 bases agree with TRBD1. The CDR3 spans 13 residues. Germline CDR1 is ENHRY and CDR2 is SYGVKD. V shed 8 bases and J 2 bases; nucleotides not matched to a gene: 3. The DNA of the CDR3 is TGTGCCATCCTCGGGACAGGGGCCTACGAGCAGTACTTC. This gives the protein CAILGTGAYEQYF.

This clone was detected once. The same CDR3 arises from other DNA sequences in this sample as well. The V and J genes are TRBV6-5 and TRBJ1-5; no clear D. V gave up 6 bases and J gave up 1 base, with 7 bases separating them. CDR1 and CDR2 (germline): MNHEY, SVGAGI. The length of the CDR3 is 13 residues. CDR3 DNA sequence: TGTGCCAGCAGCTATGGGAGCAATCAGCCCCAGCATTTT. The encoded protein is CASSYGSNQPQHF.

J is TRBJ2-7 and V is TRBV29-1; 7 nucleotides match TRBD1. The CDR3 sequence is 16 residues long. The germline gives CDR1 SQVTM, CDR2 ANQGSEA. Trimming at V came to 1 base and at J to 0 bases, leaving 9 bases not matched to a gene. The CDR3 DNA sequence: TGCAGCGTTGAAGCCAGGGGGTGGGGGAGCTCCTACGAGCAGTACTTC. It codes for CSVEARGWGSSYEQYF.

The chain combines TRBV12-5 with TRBJ2-7; a possible D gene is TRBD1 (6 bases). CDR1 and CDR2 (germline): LGHNT, FRNRAP. The CDR3 has 13 residues. Trimming removed 7 bases from V and 6 bases from J, with 16 bases in between. CDR3 loop: CASADSNGREQYF. The CDR3 nucleotides are TGTGCTAGTGCGGACAGTAACGGTCGCGAGCAGTACTTC.

This clone occurred once. The CDR3 DNA sequence: TGCAGCGGGGGAGAGGGCTACGAGCAGTACTTC. Translating gives CSGGEGYEQYF. The chain carries TRBV29-1 and TRBJ2-7; the D gene is possibly TRBD2 (5 bases). Germline assignment: CDR1 SQVTM and CDR2 ANQGSEA. The CDR3 extends over 11 amino acids. With 7 bases removed from V and 3 bases from J, the gap between germline ends came to 10 bases.

CDR3 loop: CASSSLQGSGELFF. In DNA form, the CDR3 reads TGTGCCAGCAGTTCTTTACAGGGATCCGGGGAGCTGTTTTTT. V usage is TRBV2 and J usage is TRBJ2-2; D possibly corresponds to TRBD1 (6 bases). Trimming pared 5 bases from V and 6 bases from J, leaving 13 bases between. CDR1 is SNHLY, CDR2 FYNNEI, per germline. This CDR3 has 14 residues.

The rearrangement links TRBV5-1 to TRBJ2-1, with 10 bases that match TRBD2. CDR1 and CDR2 (germline): SGHRS, YFSETQ. The CDR3 totals 16 residues. V gave up 0 bases and J gave up 7 bases; unmatched junction bases: 7. As DNA, the CDR3 is TGCGCCAGCAGCTTGGGTCTAGCGGGAGCGTTGAATGAGCAGTTCTTC. It translates to CASSLGLAGALNEQFF.

This clone was detected once. The V and J genes are TRBV9 and TRBJ2-2; D might be TRBD1 or TRBD2, each matching 5 bases. Germline loops: CDR1 SGDLS, CDR2 YYNGEE. Trimming cost V 3 bases and J 1 base, with 7 bases left between them. CDR3 size: 14 residues. CDR3 DNA sequence: TGTGCCAGCAGCGGGGGGATGAACACCGGGGAGCTGTTTTTT. Amino acid sequence: CASSGGMNTGELFF.

This clone has just a few counts. This same CDR3 is encoded by further DNA sequences in the sample. CDR3 coding DNA: TGCGCCAGCAGCCAAGACGGGACAGCTGGAAACACCATATATTTT. It specifies CASSQDGTAGNTIYF. J is TRBJ1-3 and V is TRBV4-1; 7 nucleotides line up with TRBD1. V lost 0 bases to trimming and J lost 2 bases; unmatched junction nucleotides: 1. Germline V gives CDR1 MGHRA, CDR2 YSYEKL. The CDR3 totals 15 residues.